A single sample is the source of the 14 T cell receptor beta chains below, sequenced in a study of T cell responses to AZD1222 COVID-19 vaccine (dated by TCRdb to 2020 to 2022). The sample's time point label, decoded: baseline before first vaccination. Library generation was performed with the immunoSEQ multiplex PCR assay. Held by TCRdb, this immuneACCESS table contains in-frame sequences only and omits some clones. Under half of the omission traces to an unresolved V gene where checked; the cause of the rest is unknown. The sample includes 65,000 to 85,000 clones, with roughly 90% observed a single time. The ten largest clones capture roughly 5.6% of the sample. The sequencing here drew on peripheral blood, taken on day 0 of AZD1222 vaccination. Source of these receptors: an adult in good health.

The CDR3 is CATTPLGVLGYGYTF. The CDR3 DNA follows: TGTGCCACCACCCCATTGGGGGTTCTCGGTTATGGCTACACCTTC. J is TRBJ1-2 and V is TRBV6-5; a weak D match, TRBD1 (5 bases). The CDR3 length is 15 residues. Germline V gene sequence: CDR1 MNHEY, CDR2 SVGAGI. The V end lost 10 bases, the J end lost 5 bases, and 23 bases lay between the germline ends.

This chain joins TRBV2 and TRBJ2-3, with D possibly matching TRBD2 (6 bases). The CDR3 contains 15 residues. Trimming pared 4 bases from V and 4 bases from J, leaving 15 bases between. The V gene's germline CDR1 is SNHLY and CDR2 FYNNEI. This chain's CDR3 is CASSGAGRDSDTQYF. The CDR3 region has the DNA TGTGCCAGCAGTGGGGCGGGAAGGGATTCAGATACGCAGTATTTT.

The chain uses TRBV14 and TRBJ2-7, with D tentatively TRBD1 (5 bases). V lost 1 base to trimming and J lost 2 bases, with 15 bases between them. The germline V gene has CDR1 SGHDN and CDR2 FVKESK. The CDR3 length is 16 residues. CDR3 nucleotides: TGTGCCAGCAGCCAAGTGGCAGGGAAGGCGACCTACGAGCAGTACTTC. Its translation: CASSQVAGKATYEQYF.

The rearrangement links TRBV6-5 to TRBJ2-7; no clear D. The germline V gene encodes CDR1 MNHEY and CDR2 SVGAGI. V was pared by 6 bases and J by 1 base, with 13 bases between. There are 14 residues in the CDR3. The CDR3 DNA sequence: TGTGCCAGCAGCTCTCCGCCCGGGTCCTACGAGCAGTACTTC. The encoded protein is CASSSPPGSYEQYF.

This rearrangement joins TRBV10-3 to TRBJ2-7; the D gene could be TRBD1 or TRBD2 (5 bases each). V lost 9 bases and J lost 1, with 16 bases in between. The germline CDR1 and CDR2 sequences are ENHRY and SYGVKD. This CDR3 comprises 14 residues. Here the CDR3 DNA reads TGTGCCATAAAGACCGGGACGGATTCCTACGAGCAGTACTTC. Translation gives CAIKTGTDSYEQYF.

The CDR3 sequence: CASSLGPGTPYEQYF. The CDR3 DNA sequence: TGTGCCAGCAGCTTGGGGCCAGGGACCCCCTACGAGCAGTACTTC. The rearrangement joins TRBV5-4 to TRBJ2-7; TRBD1 or TRBD2 may be the D gene (5 bases each). Trimming took off 0 bases at V and 2 bases at J, with 12 bases between the two ends. The CDR3 loop spans 15 amino acids. Germline CDR1 reads SGHNT; CDR2 reads YYREEE (reference sequence).

V and J are TRBV7-9 and TRBJ2-7; TRBD2 aligns across 11 bases. Germline V gives CDR1 SEHNR, CDR2 FQNEAQ (reference sequence). Trimming cost V 5 bases and J 4 bases; bases outside gene matches: 7. The CDR3 has 15 amino acids. The CDR3 loop is CASSPRASGGYEQYF. CDR3 nucleotides: TGTGCCAGCAGCCCCCGGGCTAGCGGGGGGTACGAGCAGTACTTC.

This chain links TRBV13 with TRBJ1-4; no clear D. This CDR3 region has 16 residues. The germline CDR1 and CDR2 sequences are PRHDT and FYEKMQ (reference sequence). Trimming cost V 5 bases and J 0 bases, with 13 bases left between them. CDR3: CASSLKGFATNEKLFF. DNA for the CDR3: TGTGCCAGCAGCCTGAAGGGATTCGCAACTAATGAAAAACTGTTTTTT.

The chain uses TRBV5-1 and TRBJ1-1; D is unclear. V was cut by 4 bases and J by 3 bases, with 10 bases left in between. The CDR3 runs to 13 residues. CDR1 SGHRS and CDR2 YFSETQ come from the germline V gene. CDR3 amino acids: CASSGGDYTEAFF. CDR3 DNA: TGCGCCAGCAGCGGTGGAGACTACACTGAAGCTTTCTTT.

The chain links TRBV6-5 to TRBJ2-1; 11 bases are shared with TRBD2. The CDR3 loop spans 14 amino acids. Germline-derived CDR1 and CDR2 are MNHEY and SVGAGI. V shed 8 bases and J 6 bases; nucleotides not matched to a gene: 6. CDR3 bases: TGTGCCAGCTTCCTAGCGGGGGGCCTCAATGAGCAGTTCTTC. Translated, it gives CASFLAGGLNEQFF.

This chain uses TRBV5-5 with TRBJ1-1; D unclear. V was trimmed by 9 bases and J by 1 base, leaving 10 bases between them. The CDR3 length is 12 residues. The germline V gene encodes CDR1 SGHKS and CDR2 YYEKEE (reference sequence). The CDR3 here is CATSLRNTEAFF. For the CDR3, the DNA is TGTGCCACCTCCCTCCGGAACACTGAAGCTTTCTTT.

This chain connects TRBV5-1 to TRBJ2-5; 9 nucleotides match TRBD1. CDR1 and CDR2 (germline): SGHRS, YFSETQ. The CDR3 spans 14 residues. V was clipped by 4 bases and J by 5 bases; unmatched bases: 6. The CDR3, as DNA: TGCGCCAGCAGCCCCGACAGGGGGAGTGAGACCCAGTACTTC. Translation: CASSPDRGSETQYF.

The rearrangement uses TRBV9 and TRBJ1-3; no firm D call. Trimming took 0 bases from V and 4 from J, leaving 11 bases between them. Germline CDR1 reads SGDLS; CDR2 reads YYNGEE. There are 15 residues in the CDR3. This CDR3 is CASSVDLLPGNTIYF. The CDR3 DNA reads TGTGCCAGCAGCGTAGATCTTTTGCCCGGAAACACCATATATTTT. The entire variable domain, with the rest obtained from reference TRBV9 and TRBJ1-3, is as follows: DSGVTQTPKHLITATGQRVTLRCSPRSGDLSVYWYQQSLDQGLQFLIQYYNGEERAKGNILERFSAQQFPDLHSELNLSSLELGDSALYFCASSVDLLPGNTIYFGEGSWLTVV.

CDR3 sequence (DNA): TGTGCCAGCAGTTACTCGATTAACTATGGCTACACCTTC. It encodes CASSYSINYGYTF. The rearrangement uses TRBV6-5 and TRBJ1-2; D not resolved. V was pared by 0 bases and J by 1 base, with 3 bases between. The CDR3 extends over 13 amino acids. Germline CDR1 is MNHEY and CDR2 is SVGAGI.